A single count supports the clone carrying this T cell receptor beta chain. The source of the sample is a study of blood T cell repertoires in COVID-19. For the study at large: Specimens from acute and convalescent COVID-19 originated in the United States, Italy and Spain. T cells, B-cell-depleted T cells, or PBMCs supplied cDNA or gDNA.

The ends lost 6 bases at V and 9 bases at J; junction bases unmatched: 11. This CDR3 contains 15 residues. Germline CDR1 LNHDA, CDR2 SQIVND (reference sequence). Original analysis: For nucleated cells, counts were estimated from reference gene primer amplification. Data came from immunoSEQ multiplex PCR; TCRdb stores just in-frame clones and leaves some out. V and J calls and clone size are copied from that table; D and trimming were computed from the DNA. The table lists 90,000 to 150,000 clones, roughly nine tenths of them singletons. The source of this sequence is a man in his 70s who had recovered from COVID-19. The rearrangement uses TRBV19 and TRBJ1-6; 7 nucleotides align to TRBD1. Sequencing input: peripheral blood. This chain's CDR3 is CASSPFRDSSSPLHF. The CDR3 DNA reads TGTGCCAGTAGCCCGTTCCGGGACAGCTCTTCACCCCTCCACTTT. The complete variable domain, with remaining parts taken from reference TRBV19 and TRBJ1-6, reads DGGITQSPKYLFRKEGQNVTLSCEQNLNHDAMYWYRQDPGQGLRLIYYSQIVNDFQKGDIAEGYSVSREKKESFPLTVTSAQKNPTAFYLCASSPFRDSSSPLHFGNGTRLTVT.